This TCR beta chain appears in the sequencing data of a study of cytotoxic CD8 clonotypes in ibrutinib-treated CLL. Study details: Response sampling took place at median 12 months of treatment, range 6 to 36.

Looked up from germline, CDR1 is SGHRS and CDR2 is YFSETQ. Trimming at V came to 4 bases and at J to 0 bases, leaving 2 bases not matched to a gene. The length of the CDR3 is 14 residues. TCRdb's copy holds only in-frame clones and misses some; the assay was immunoSEQ multiplex PCR. The data contain hundreds of thousands of clones, 70% of them singletons. This specimen was PBMCs, taken after 24 months of ibrutinib treatment. The receptor was isolated from a human donor with chronic lymphocytic leukemia. This chain links TRBV5-1 with TRBJ1-1, with 8 bases identical to TRBD1. The CDR3 DNA sequence: TGCGCCAGCAGCGCGGGACAGGTGAACACTGAAGCTTTCTTT. The encoded protein is CASSAGQVNTEAFF.